This TCR beta chain was sequenced for a study of T cell repertoires in cytomegalovirus infection. From the reads, TCRdb called clonotypes with MiXCR, one entry per CDR3 protein. This sample yields over 300,000 distinct CDR3 sequences, of which more than 8% are seen a single time; about 4.5% belongs to the top ten. This clonotype appeared a few times. This TCR derives from a human donor in good health (CMV status not recorded). Some clones in this sample may be carry-over from other donors' samples. Source material: PBMCs.

CDR3 nucleotide sequence: TGCAGTGCTCAGATGACTAGCGGGAGGGCCGGGATAGATACGCAGTATTTT. Amino acid sequence: CSAQMTSGRAGIDTQYF. The V call is TRBV20-1, the J call TRBJ2-3; 14 positions agree with TRBD2. V dropped 5 bases and J dropped 5; count of bases not matched to a gene: 12. Germline V gene lookup returns CDR1 DFQATT and CDR2 SNEGSKA (reference sequence). The CDR3 runs to 17 residues.